These 16 T cell receptor beta chains share one sample of origin, sequenced in a study of human T cells and chemical hapten exposure. Stated time point: pre-sensitization, week 0. Sample treatment: therapeutic diphenylcyclopropenone sensitization with weekly scalp DPC. MiXCR was run by TCRdb on the RACE reads, yielding one entry per CDR3 protein. Here the sample spans 89,000 or so distinct CDR3 sequences, 8.5% being singletons. The input for sequencing was whole blood, taken in connection with sensitization to the hapten diphenylcyclopropenone (DPC). These receptors all come from a man aged 35-49 years with alopecia areata. Some clones in this sample may be carry-over from other donors' samples.

This clonotype has at least ten counts. This sequence joins TRBV6-2 or TRBV6-3 and TRBJ2-6; perhaps TRBD2 as D (5 bases). Germline loops: CDR1 MNHEY, CDR2 SVGEGT. The CDR3 covers 15 residues. With 5 bases removed from V and 1 base from J, the gap between germline ends came to 9 bases. The DNA for the CDR3 is TGTGCCAGCAGTCCTGGGGAGTCTGGGGCCAACGTCCTGACTTTC. Its translation: CASSPGESGANVLTF.

CDR3 loop: CASSVSRYHTEAFF. The CDR3 nucleotides read TGTGCCAGCAGTGTGAGCCGATATCACACTGAAGCTTTCTTT. The V call is TRBV6-1, the J call TRBJ1-1, with D hard to call. In germline, CDR1 is MNHNS, CDR2 SASEGT. V was pared by 4 bases and J by 3 bases, with 12 bases between. This CDR3 spans 14 amino acids.

This clonotype was seen at least ten times. The genes are TRBV6-2 or TRBV6-3 and TRBJ2-5; 9 bases agree with TRBD2. Germline assignment: CDR1 MNHEY and CDR2 SVGEGT. The J segment lost 7 bases and the V segment lost 6 bases, leaving 12 bases of the junction unmatched. The CDR3 spans 15 residues. CDR3 DNA sequence: TGTGCCAGCAGAGCTCATAGCGGGAGACTCGGGACCCAGTACTTC. Encoded protein: CASRAHSGRLGTQYF.

This chain uses TRBV20-1 with TRBJ2-5; tentative D call: TRBD2 (5 bases). The CDR3 runs to 13 residues. V lost 5 bases to trimming and J lost 3 bases, with 13 bases between them. Germline CDR1 and CDR2: DFQATT and SNEGSKA (reference sequence). The CDR3 here is CSAGLGGEETQYF. The DNA of the CDR3 is TGCAGTGCTGGACTCGGAGGCGAAGAGACCCAGTACTTC.

This clonotype turned up a few times. This sequence joins TRBV20-1 and TRBJ2-3, with 11 bases lining up with TRBD1. V lost 3 bases to trimming and J lost 8 bases; unmatched junction nucleotides: 7. This CDR3 has 14 residues. CDR1 and CDR2 from the germline V gene are DFQATT and SNEGSKA (reference sequence). The CDR3 here is CSAREGQGAATQYF. The CDR3 nucleotides read TGCAGTGCTAGGGAAGGACAGGGGGCGGCTACGCAGTATTTT.

This clonotype has more than one count but fewer than ten. The gene calls are TRBV24-1 and TRBJ2-5, with TRBD2 matching 12 bases. Germline trimming cut 7 bases from V and 5 bases from J; bases unmatched to any gene: 7. The length of the CDR3 is 15 residues. The germline gives CDR1 KGHDR, CDR2 SFDVKD. The CDR3 loop reads CATSSSGRAGETQYF. For the CDR3, the DNA is TGTGCCACCAGCTCTAGCGGGAGGGCCGGCGAGACCCAGTACTTC.

There are a few counts of this clonotype. V is TRBV24-1 and J is TRBJ2-3; D is ambiguous. Trimming pared 3 bases from V and 4 bases from J, leaving 7 bases between. There are 13 residues in the CDR3. Germline values: CDR1 KGHDR, CDR2 SFDVKD. The CDR3 sequence is CATSDGIPDTQYF. The CDR3 nucleotides are TGTGCCACCAGTGATGGGATTCCAGATACGCAGTATTTT.

The chain has TRBV7-2 and TRBJ2-6, with 8 bases identical to TRBD2. Germline loops: CDR1 SGHTA, CDR2 FQGNSA. The V gene end was trimmed by 1 base and the J gene end by 0 bases; junction bases not matched to a gene: 5. This CDR3 has 18 residues. CDR3 sequence (DNA): TGTGCCAGCAGCTTAGTCCCAGCGGGAGTCTCTGGGGCCAACGTCCTGACTTTC. Translated: CASSLVPAGVSGANVLTF.

This clonotype was counted at least ten times. The chain links TRBV6-5 to TRBJ2-3, with D unclear. V was cut by 6 bases and J by 0 bases, with 10 bases left in between. Germline assignment: CDR1 MNHEY and CDR2 SVGAGI. The length of the CDR3 is 14 residues. The CDR3 DNA sequence: TGTGCCAGCAGCTTCGGGCGAAGCACAGATACGCAGTATTTT. Protein product: CASSFGRSTDTQYF.

The chain links TRBV9 to TRBJ2-1; TRBD1 matches at 9 bases. This CDR3 is built from 16 residues. Per the germline V gene, CDR1 is SGDLS and CDR2 is YYNGEE. Trimming took 0 bases from V and 7 from J; bases not matched to a gene: 8. The CDR3 DNA sequence: TGTGCCAGCAGCGTAGGCGTAGGACAGGGGATTAATGAGCAGTTCTTC. It encodes CASSVGVGQGINEQFF.

The V gene is TRBV6-1, the J gene TRBJ1-1; D unresolved. Trimming cost V 1 base and J 7 bases, with 10 bases left between them. Germline V CDR1 and CDR2: MNHNS, SASEGT. The CDR3 consists of 13 residues. CDR3 region: CASSEVVQREAFF. The DNA for the CDR3 is TGTGCCAGCAGTGAAGTGGTACAACGTGAAGCTTTCTTT.

This clonotype was found a few times. This rearrangement joins TRBV7-2 to TRBJ1-2; no clear D gene. The germline gives CDR1 SGHTA, CDR2 FQGNSA. This CDR3 is 13 amino acids long. Trimming left V 2 bases short and J 4 bases short, with 8 bases between. CDR3 DNA: TGTGCCAGCAGCTTAAGGCAGGCCTATGGCTACACCTTC. This gives the protein CASSLRQAYGYTF. The variable domain in full, with the rest retrieved from reference TRBV7-2 and TRBJ1-2, is GAGVSQSPSNKVTEKGKDVELRCDPISGHTALYWYRQSLGQGLEFLIYFQGNSAPDKSGLPSDRFSAERTGGSVSTLTIQRTQQEDSAVYLCASSLRQAYGYTFGSGTRLTVV.

Note on this clonotype: The junction departs from germline at one end; a sequencing error may be responsible. The chain carries TRBV12-3 or TRBV12-4 and TRBJ2-1; 7 bases map to TRBD1. This CDR3 spans 12 amino acids. The CDR3 sequence: CASSSGTALTLF. Here the CDR3 DNA reads TGTGCCAGCAGTTCCGGGACAGCCCTCACCCTTTTC.

This clonotype was seen repeatedly, ten times or more. The chain combines TRBV10-3 with TRBJ2-1; D is possibly TRBD2 (6 bases). The V end was cut by 1 base, the J end by 10 bases, with 11 bases between. This CDR3 is 13 amino acids long. CDR1 is ENHRY and CDR2 is SYGVKD in the germline V gene. The CDR3 DNA reads as TGTGCCATCAGTGAGTTGCCTAGCGCCGAGCAGTTCTTC. Its translation: CAISELPSAEQFF.

In its sample, this clonotype was seen many times. The genes are TRBV2 and TRBJ1-2, with D perhaps matching TRBD1 (5 bases). Germline V gene lookup returns CDR1 SNHLY and CDR2 FYNNEI. V was pared by 9 bases and J by 4 bases, with 12 bases between. CDR3 length: 12 amino acids. The DNA of the CDR3 is TGTGCCAGTAAACCAGGGTTCTATGGCTACACCTTC. It yields the protein CASKPGFYGYTF.

This clonotype was observed a few times. J is TRBJ2-7 and V is TRBV7-9, with 12 positions matching TRBD2. Germline V gene sequence: CDR1 SEHNR, CDR2 FQNEAQ (reference sequence). The CDR3 is 17 residues long. V was clipped by 0 bases and J by 5 bases; unmatched bases: 8. The CDR3 region is CASSLALSSGRAHEQYF. DNA for the CDR3: TGTGCCAGCAGCTTAGCCCTTTCTAGCGGGAGGGCCCACGAGCAGTACTTC.